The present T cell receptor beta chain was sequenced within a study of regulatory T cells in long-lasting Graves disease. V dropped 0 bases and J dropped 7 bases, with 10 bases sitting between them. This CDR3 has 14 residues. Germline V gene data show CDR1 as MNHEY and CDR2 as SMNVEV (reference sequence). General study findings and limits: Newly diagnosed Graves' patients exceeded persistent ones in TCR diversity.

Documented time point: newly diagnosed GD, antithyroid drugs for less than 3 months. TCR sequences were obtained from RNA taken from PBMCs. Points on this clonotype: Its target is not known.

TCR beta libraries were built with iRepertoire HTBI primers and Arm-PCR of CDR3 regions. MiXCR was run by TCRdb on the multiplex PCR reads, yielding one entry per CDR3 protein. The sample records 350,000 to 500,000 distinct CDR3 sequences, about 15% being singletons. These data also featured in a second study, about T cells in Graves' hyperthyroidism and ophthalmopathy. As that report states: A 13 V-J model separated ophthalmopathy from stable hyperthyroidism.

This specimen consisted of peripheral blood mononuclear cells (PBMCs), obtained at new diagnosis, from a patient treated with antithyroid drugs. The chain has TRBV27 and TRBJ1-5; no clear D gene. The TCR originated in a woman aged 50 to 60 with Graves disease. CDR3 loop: CASSLSVGRQPQHF. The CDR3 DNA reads TGTGCCAGCAGTTTATCTGTAGGGAGGCAGCCCCAGCATTTT.